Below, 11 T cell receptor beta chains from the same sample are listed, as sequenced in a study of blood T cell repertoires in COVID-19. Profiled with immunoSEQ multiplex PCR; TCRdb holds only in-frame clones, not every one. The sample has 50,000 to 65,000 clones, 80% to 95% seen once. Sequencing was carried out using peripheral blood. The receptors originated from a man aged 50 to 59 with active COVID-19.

CDR3 residues: CASSYASGGPDTQYF. The CDR3, as DNA: TGTGCCAGCAGTTACGCTAGCGGGGGTCCAGATACGCAGTATTTT. The chain couples TRBV6-2 or TRBV6-3 to TRBJ2-3, with TRBD2 matching over 10 bases. Germline values: CDR1 MNHEY, CDR2 SVGEGT. This CDR3 spans 15 amino acids. The ends lost 2 bases at V and 4 bases at J; junction bases unmatched: 3.

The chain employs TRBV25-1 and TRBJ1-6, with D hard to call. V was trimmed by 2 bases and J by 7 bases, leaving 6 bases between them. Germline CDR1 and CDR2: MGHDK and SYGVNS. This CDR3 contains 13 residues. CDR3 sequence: CASSEDSNSPLHF. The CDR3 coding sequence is TGTGCCAGCAGTGAAGACTCCAATTCACCCCTCCACTTT.

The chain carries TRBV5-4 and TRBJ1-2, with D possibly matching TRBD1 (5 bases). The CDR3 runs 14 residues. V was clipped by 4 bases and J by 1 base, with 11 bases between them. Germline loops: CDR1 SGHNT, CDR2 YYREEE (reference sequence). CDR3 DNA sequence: TGTGCCAGCAGCCCACCGACAGTTAACTATGGCTACACCTTC. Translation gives CASSPPTVNYGYTF.

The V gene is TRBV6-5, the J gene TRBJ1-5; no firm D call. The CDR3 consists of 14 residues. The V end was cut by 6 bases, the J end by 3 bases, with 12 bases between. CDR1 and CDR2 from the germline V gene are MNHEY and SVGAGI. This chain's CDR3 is CASSPNSPNQPQHF. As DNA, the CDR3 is TGTGCCAGCAGCCCCAATAGCCCCAATCAGCCCCAGCATTTT.

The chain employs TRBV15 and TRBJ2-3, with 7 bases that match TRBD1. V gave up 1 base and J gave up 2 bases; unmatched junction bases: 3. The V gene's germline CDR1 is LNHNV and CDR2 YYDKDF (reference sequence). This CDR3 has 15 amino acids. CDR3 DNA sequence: TGTGCCACCAGCAGAGGGCAGGGGGACACAGATACGCAGTATTTT. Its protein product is CATSRGQGDTDTQYF.

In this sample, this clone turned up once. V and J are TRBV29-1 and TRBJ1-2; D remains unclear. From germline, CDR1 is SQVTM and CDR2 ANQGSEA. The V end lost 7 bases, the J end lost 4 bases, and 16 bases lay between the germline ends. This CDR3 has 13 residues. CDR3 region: CSATDPGGYGYTF. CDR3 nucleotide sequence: TGCAGCGCCACGGACCCCGGAGGCTATGGCTACACCTTC.

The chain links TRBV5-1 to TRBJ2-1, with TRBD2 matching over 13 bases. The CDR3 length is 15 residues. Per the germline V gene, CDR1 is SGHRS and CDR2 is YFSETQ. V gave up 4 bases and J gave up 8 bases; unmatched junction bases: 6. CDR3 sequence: CASSRTSGSGYEQFF. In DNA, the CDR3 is TGCGCCAGCAGCAGGACTAGCGGGAGTGGGTATGAGCAGTTCTTC.

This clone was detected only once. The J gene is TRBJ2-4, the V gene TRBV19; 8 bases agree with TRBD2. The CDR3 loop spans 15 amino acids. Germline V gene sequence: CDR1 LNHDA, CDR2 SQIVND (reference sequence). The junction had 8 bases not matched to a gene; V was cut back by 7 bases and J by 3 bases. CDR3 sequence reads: CASNAGGRGKNIQYF. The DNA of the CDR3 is TGTGCCAGTAACGCGGGGGGCCGGGGCAAAAACATTCAGTACTTC.

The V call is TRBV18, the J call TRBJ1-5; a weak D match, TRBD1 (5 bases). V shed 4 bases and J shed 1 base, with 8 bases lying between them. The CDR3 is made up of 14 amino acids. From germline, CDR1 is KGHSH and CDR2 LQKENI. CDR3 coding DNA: TGTGCCAGCTCACTACAGGAGAGCAATCAGCCCCAGCATTTT. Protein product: CASSLQESNQPQHF.

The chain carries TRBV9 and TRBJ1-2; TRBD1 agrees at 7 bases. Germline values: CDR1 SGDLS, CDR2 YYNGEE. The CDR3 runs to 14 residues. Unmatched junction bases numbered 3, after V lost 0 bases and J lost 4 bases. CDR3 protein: CASSVEGGLYGYTF. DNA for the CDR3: TGTGCCAGCAGCGTAGAAGGGGGCCTCTATGGCTACACCTTC.

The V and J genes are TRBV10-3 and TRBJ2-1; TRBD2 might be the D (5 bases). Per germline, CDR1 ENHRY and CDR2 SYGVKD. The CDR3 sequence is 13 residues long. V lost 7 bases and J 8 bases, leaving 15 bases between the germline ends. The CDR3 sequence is CAITSNDLDEQFF. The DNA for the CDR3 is TGTGCCATCACTAGCAATGATTTGGATGAGCAGTTCTTC.